A selection of T cell receptor beta chains follows, all from one sample in a study of response to subunit inactivated influenza vaccine. Via MiXCR, TCRdb re-called the RT-PCR reads, giving one row per CDR3 protein. The sample has roughly 670,000 distinct CDR3 sequences, about 14% seen once. This material consisted of PBMCs from blood, taken 14 days before vaccination. All receptors derive from a man aged 50-59 years who received an inactivated influenza vaccine. Both conserved end residues are part of each CDR3. A D gene is named only where the DNA matches it firmly. Not all rows give a size; the values are once, few, many and, for expanded clones, a class.

clone_size	v_call	d_call	j_call	cdr3_aa	cdr3_nt
many	TRBV12-3/TRBV12-4	TRBD2	TRBJ2-2	CASGSSSGGELFF	TGTGCCAGCGGCTCGTCTAGCGGGGGGGAGCTGTTTTTT
NA	TRBV6-2/TRBV6-3	TRBD2	TRBJ2-7	CASSSPAGVRYEQYF	TGTGCCAGCAGCTCCCCCGCGGGGGTTCGGTACGAGCAGTACTTC
few	TRBV29-1	TRBD2	TRBJ2-7	CSAGIGGRSEQYF	TGCAGCGCGGGCATCGGCGGGAGGTCTGAGCAGTACTTC
NA	TRBV19	TRBD1	TRBJ2-7	CASSIRAGGVEQYF	TGTGCCAGTAGTATTCGGGCAGGGGGCGTCGAGCAGTACTTC
few	TRBV20-1	NA	TRBJ2-5	CSATRREAVETQYF	TGCAGTGCCACGCGTAGAGAGGCTGTAGAGACCCAGTACTTC
few	TRBV10-3	NA	TRBJ2-3	CAISEFGSTDTQYF	TGTGCCATCAGTGAGTTTGGGAGCACAGATACGCAGTATTTT
NA	TRBV7-7	NA	TRBJ2-2	CASSSDSPGTGELFF	TGTGCTAGCAGCTCGGACAGCCCAGGGACCGGGGAGCTGTTTTTT
NA	TRBV7-9	TRBD2	TRBJ2-1	CASSNSGRANEQFF	TGTGCCAGCAGCAATAGCGGGAGGGCTAATGAGCAGTTCTTC
NA	TRBV6-5	NA	TRBJ2-7	CASSPGWGQQYF	TGTGCCAGCAGTCCGGGGTGGGGTCAGCAGTACTTC
once	TRBV11-3	NA	TRBJ2-2	CASSFLRGARELFF	TGTGCCAGCAGCTTTCTAAGGGGCGCGAGGGAGCTGTTTTTT
NA	TRBV28	TRBD2	TRBJ2-7	CASTLAGAAYEQYF	TGTGCCAGCACCTTAGCGGGGGCCGCCTACGAGCAGTACTTC
many	TRBV3-1	TRBD1	TRBJ2-7	CASSPTGTGYEQYF	TGTGCCAGCAGCCCAACCGGGACAGGGTACGAGCAGTACTTC
many	TRBV6-2/TRBV6-3	TRBD2	TRBJ2-7	CASSYPLADSSYEQYF	TGTGCCAGCAGTTACCCACTAGCGGACAGCTCCTACGAGCAGTACTTC
NA	TRBV5-1	NA	TRBJ2-5	CASSLVQPVRETQYF	TGCGCCAGCAGCTTGGTACAGCCTGTGCGGGAGACCCAGTACTTC
few	TRBV7-2	NA	TRBJ2-7	CASSPVVVSYEQYF	TGTGCCAGCAGCCCGGTAGTGGTTTCCTACGAGCAGTACTTC
NA	TRBV29-1	NA	TRBJ2-7	CSVGRGGFYEQYF	TGCAGCGTAGGACGAGGAGGCTTCTACGAGCAGTACTTC
few	TRBV7-2	TRBD2	TRBJ2-3	CASSKGLAGAADTQYF	TGTGCCAGCAGCAAGGGACTAGCGGGAGCTGCAGATACGCAGTATTTT
few	TRBV19	NA	TRBJ1-6	CASSISGQGASPLHF	TGTGCCAGTAGTATATCGGGACAAGGAGCTTCACCCCTCCACTTT
once	TRBV19	NA	TRBJ1-1	CASSIGYSEAEAFF	TGTGCCAGTAGTATAGGGTACAGCGAGGCTGAAGCTTTCTTT
few	TRBV6-5	NA	TRBJ1-3	CASSYSAARSSGNTIYF	TGTGCCAGCAGTTACTCGGCGGCCAGGAGCTCTGGAAACACCATATATTTT
few	TRBV6-1	NA	TRBJ2-7	CASSSLAERRYEQYF	TGTGCCAGCAGCTCATTAGCGGAGCGCCGATACGAGCAGTACTTC
many	TRBV7-9	NA	TRBJ2-5	CASSPGTEETQYF	TGTGCCAGCAGCCCCGGGACGGAAGAGACCCAGTACTTC
NA	TRBV30	NA	TRBJ2-7	CAWSRMEGSGEQYF	TGTGCCTGGAGTCGAATGGAGGGCTCTGGTGAGCAGTACTTC
few	TRBV4-1	TRBD2	TRBJ2-1	CASSQGGTSGASSYNEQFF	TGCGCCAGCAGCCAAGGTGGGACTAGCGGGGCGTCTTCCTACAATGAGCAGTTCTTC
NA	TRBV20-1	NA	TRBJ1-5	CSARGTGTNNQPQHF	TGCAGTGCTAGAGGAACCGGGACAAATAATCAGCCCCAGCATTTT
few	TRBV20-1	NA	TRBJ2-7	CSARTGTTSAEQYF	TGCAGTGCTAGAACCGGGACAACCTCCGCCGAGCAGTACTTC
NA	TRBV5-6	NA	TRBJ2-7	CASSFLGTDSYEQYF	TGTGCCAGCAGCTTTCTGGGAACCGATTCCTACGAGCAGTACTTC
few	TRBV6-1	TRBD1	TRBJ2-1	CASTPDRGAYNEQFF	TGTGCCAGCACCCCGGACAGGGGGGCCTACAATGAGCAGTTCTTC
few	TRBV2	NA	TRBJ2-5	CASTFEETQYF	TGTGCCAGCACATTTGAAGAGACCCAGTACTTC
NA	TRBV12-3/TRBV12-4	TRBD1	TRBJ1-6	CASSLSQGGGSPLHF	TGTGCCAGCAGTTTATCCCAGGGGGGAGGATCACCCCTCCACTTT
NA	TRBV7-3	TRBD1	TRBJ2-1	CAGGQGGDNEQFF	TGTGCCGGGGGACAGGGAGGGGACAATGAGCAGTTCTTC
few	TRBV27	TRBD1	TRBJ2-2	CASSSTPGTVNTGELFF	TGTGCCAGCAGTTCTACCCCCGGGACAGTTAACACCGGGGAGCTGTTTTTT
few	TRBV28	NA	TRBJ1-1	CASTIMNTEAFF	TGTGCCAGCACGATCATGAACACTGAAGCTTTCTTT
many	TRBV5-1	NA	TRBJ2-5	CASSLAGETQYF	TGTGCCAGCAGCTTAGCAGGGGAGACCCAGTACTTC
NA	TRBV20-1	TRBD2	TRBJ2-7	CSAREATSIYEQYF	TGCAGTGCTAGAGAAGCGACTAGCATCTACGAGCAGTACTTC